These T cell receptor beta chains were read from a single sample in a study of blood T cells in healthy people across ages. TCRdb ran MiXCR on the 5' RACE reads and lists one entry per CDR3 protein. The data contain more than 800,000 distinct CDR3 sequences, roughly 45% of them seen just once; the ten biggest clones take up about 19%. Sequenced sample: blood. The receptors were gathered from a woman aged 60-70 years in good health. Both conserved end residues are part of each CDR3. The D gene is left open where the match is weak. Only some rows state a clone size, as once, few, many or a class for expanded clones.

.	TRBV20-1	TRBJ2-1	TRBD2	TGCAGTGCTGGTGGGGTAGCGGGGGACAATGAGCAGTTCTTC	CSAGGVAGDNEQFF
once	TRBV15	TRBJ2-5	TRBD1	TGTGCCACCAGCACGGGACAGGGGCGGGAAGAGACCCAGTACTTC	CATSTGQGREETQYF
.	TRBV20-1	TRBJ2-7	.	TGCAGTGCTAGAGATGAACCGGTTGGCTACGAGCAGTACTTC	CSARDEPVGYEQYF
.	TRBV20-1	TRBJ2-7	TRBD2	TGCAGTGCTAGAGATCTTTTGGGACTAGCGGTAGCCTACGAGCAGTACTTC	CSARDLLGLAVAYEQYF
.	TRBV4-1	TRBJ2-1	.	TGCGCCAGCAGCCCCCAGCCCCCCGAAACAGGGTACAATGAGCAGTTCTTC	CASSPQPPETGYNEQFF
.	TRBV29-1	TRBJ1-1	.	TGCAGCGTTGAACCGGGAGCTGAAGCTTTCTTT	CSVEPGAEAFF
.	TRBV7-8	TRBJ2-3	TRBD1	TGTGCCAGCAGCTTAGCGGGTGGCAGGGGGCGCACAGATGCGCAGTATTTT	CASSLAGGRGRTDAQYF
.	TRBV6-2/TRBV6-3	TRBJ1-5	TRBD1	TGTGCCAGCACCCGGACAGGGAAAGGCAATCAGCCCCAGCATTTT	CASTRTGKGNQPQHF
.	TRBV28	TRBJ2-5	.	TGTGCCAGCAATTTCCCCTATCCCGAGGGGGAGACCCAGTACTTC	CASNFPYPEGETQYF
.	TRBV11-2	TRBJ2-7	TRBD1	TGTGCCAGCAAGAAGGGGCAGGGGGCCTTCAGCTCCTACGAGCAGTACTTC	CASKKGQGAFSSYEQYF
few	TRBV7-9	TRBJ1-1	.	TGTGCCAGCAGCCCGCAGAACACTGAAGCTTTCTTT	CASSPQNTEAFF
.	TRBV6-7	TRBJ1-1	.	TGTGCCAGAACCCCAATTACTGCGAACACTGAAGCTTTCTTT	CARTPITANTEAFF
.	TRBV30	TRBJ2-1	.	TGTGCCTGGAGTGTTATCTCCCCCAAGGACAATGAGCAGTTCTTC	CAWSVISPKDNEQFF
.	TRBV6-5	TRBJ2-7	TRBD2	TGTGCCAGCACTCAGCGGGAGGACGGCTACGAGCAGTACTTC	CASTQREDGYEQYF
few	TRBV7-6	TRBJ2-7	.	TGTGCCAGCAGCACCGAGGTTAGCTCCTACGAGCAGTACTTC	CASSTEVSSYEQYF
.	TRBV6-5	TRBJ1-6	.	TGTGCCAGCAGTTACACAGACAGTCCCGGACCCCTCCACTTT	CASSYTDSPGPLHF
few	TRBV10-3	TRBJ2-5	TRBD2	TGTGCCATCCGGGGGGATGCGGAGACCCAGTACTTC	CAIRGDAETQYF
.	TRBV20-1	TRBJ2-7	.	TGCAGTGCTAGACCCCCGGGCCCCTACGAGCAGTACTTC	CSARPPGPYEQYF
.	TRBV5-1	TRBJ1-5	.	TGCGCCAGCAGCTTGGAGGGGGAGAAGGATCAGCCCCAGCATTTT	CASSLEGEKDQPQHF
few	TRBV6-5	TRBJ2-5	TRBD2	TGTGCCAGCAAGCCTAGCGGGAGTGAGAAGACCCAGTACTTC	CASKPSGSEKTQYF
.	TRBV2	TRBJ2-1	TRBD1	TGTGCCAGTTCCGTGGGACAGGTTACCTACAATGAGCAGTTCTTC	CASSVGQVTYNEQFF
few	TRBV5-1	TRBJ2-7	.	TGCGCCAGCAGTCCCCGACCCTCCCGGGACATTTATACCTACGAGCAGTACTTC	CASSPRPSRDIYTYEQYF
.	TRBV12-3/TRBV12-4	TRBJ2-3	TRBD2	TGTGCCAGCTCCAGAGCGGGAGGGCCTGCGCAGTATTTT	CASSRAGGPAQYF
few	TRBV13	TRBJ2-6	.	TGTGCCAGCAGCTTAGGAGTCTCTATCTCTGGGGCCAACGTCCTGACTTTC	CASSLGVSISGANVLTF
.	TRBV27	TRBJ2-3	.	TGTGCCAGCAGGAGGCTAGCTCCCACAGATACGCAGTATTTT	CASRRLAPTDTQYF
once	TRBV14	TRBJ2-1	TRBD2	TGTGCCAGCAGCCAAGATAAGTCTTTGGGGACTAGCGGGAGCCCGCAGTTCTTC	CASSQDKSLGTSGSPQFF
.	TRBV4-2	TRBJ2-5	TRBD2	TGTGCCAGCAGCCCACATTCTAGCGGGACCTACAATGAGCAGTACTTC	CASSPHSSGTYNEQYF
.	TRBV20-1	TRBJ2-5	.	TGCAGTGCTAGACCCCGACATCTCCAAGAGACCCAGTACTTC	CSARPRHLQETQYF
.	TRBV10-3	TRBJ2-3	TRBD2	TGTGCCATCAGGGACAAGCGGGAGGCGGGAGATACGCAGTATTTT	CAIRDKREAGDTQYF
.	TRBV28	TRBJ1-5	.	TGTGCCAGCACCTTATACCGAGGTAGCAACCAGCCCCAGCATTTT	CASTLYRGSNQPQHF
few	TRBV29-1	TRBJ2-3	.	TGCAGCGTTGAAGGGACTGGCACTAGCACAGATACGCAGTATTTT	CSVEGTGTSTDTQYF
.	TRBV24-1	TRBJ2-1	TRBD1	TGTGCCACCAGTGATGCCGGACAGGGAACCTACAATGAGCAGTTCTTC	CATSDAGQGTYNEQFF
.	TRBV5-1	TRBJ2-7	.	TGCGCCAGCAGCTTAGAGGGGATCTCCTACGAGCAGTACTTC	CASSLEGISYEQYF
.	TRBV28	TRBJ2-1	TRBD2	TGTGCCAGCAGTTTATCCGGGACTAGCGGGAGGGCTGGGCAGTTCTTC	CASSLSGTSGRAGQFF
.	TRBV18	TRBJ1-2	.	TGTGCCAGCTCACCGAGCGCGACCTATGGCTACACCTTC	CASSPSATYGYTF
.	TRBV11-2	TRBJ2-5	.	TGTGCCAGCAGCTTAGGTATGACGGCTAACAATGAGCAGTACTTC	CASSLGMTANNEQYF
few	TRBV5-1	TRBJ1-2	.	TGCGCCAGCAGCTTGGCACAGACTAACTATGGCTACACCTTC	CASSLAQTNYGYTF
.	TRBV20-1	TRBJ1-5	.	TGCAGTGCACGGTCTAGGTTCGGGCAGCCCCAGCATTTT	CSARSRFGQPQHF
.	TRBV6-6	TRBJ1-5	.	TGTGCCAGCAGTTACGAGAATCCAAATCAGCCCCAGCATTTT	CASSYENPNQPQHF
once	TRBV9	TRBJ2-3	TRBD2	TGTGCCAGCAAAGCGGGAGGGTACACAGATACGCAGTATTTT	CASKAGGYTDTQYF
.	TRBV12-3/TRBV12-4	TRBJ1-2	.	TGTGCCAGCAGTTCCCCCTTGGCGGGGGGGCAGGATGGCTACACCTTC	CASSSPLAGGQDGYTF
.	TRBV5-1	TRBJ2-3	.	TGCGCCAGCAGCGTGCAGGGGCTGAGGGATACGCAGTATTTT	CASSVQGLRDTQYF
.	TRBV20-1	TRBJ2-7	.	TGCAGTGCTTCGCGTGGGGCGAACGCCTACGAGCAGTACTTC	CSASRGANAYEQYF
few	TRBV5-1	TRBJ1-2	.	TGCGCCAGCAGCGGATCGGCAGCGAACGGCTACACCTTC	CASSGSAANGYTF
.	TRBV28	TRBJ1-2	.	TGTGCCAGCCGACGGAGGAGCTATGGCTACACCTTC	CASRRRSYGYTF
many	TRBV5-1	TRBJ2-7	TRBD2	TGCGCCAGCAGCTTGACGGGAGGGGGCTACGAGCAGTACTTC	CASSLTGGGYEQYF
few	TRBV10-3	TRBJ2-5	.	TGTGCCACCGGGACACCCGAGTTGACCCAGTACTTC	CATGTPELTQYF